These 19 T cell receptor beta chains originate from one sample sequenced in a study of blood T cell repertoires in COVID-19. Using immunoSEQ multiplex PCR, the repertoire was profiled, and TCRdb retains in-frame clones only, with some absent. The sample consists of 330,000 or so clones, about 89% of them appearing once. Sequenced input: PBMCs or T cells enriched from blood (not recorded which). Source of these receptors: a man between 35 and 55 years old in a cohort exposed to, infected with or recovered from COVID-19 (not recorded which).

The table lists this clone with a count of one. This chain links TRBV7-3 with TRBJ2-2, with D unresolved. Germline V gene lookup returns CDR1 SGHTA and CDR2 FQGTGA. V was trimmed by 4 bases and J by 0 bases, leaving 3 bases between them. This CDR3 spans 13 amino acids. The CDR3 spells CASSSSNTGELFF. In nucleotides, the CDR3 is TGTGCCAGCAGCTCCTCGAACACCGGGGAGCTGTTTTTT.

The rearrangement joins TRBV5-1 to TRBJ2-1, with D perhaps TRBD1 (5 bases). CDR3 length: 13 residues. Germline V gene sequence: CDR1 SGHRS, CDR2 YFSETQ. V gave up 3 bases and J gave up 7 bases, with 11 bases separating them. CDR3 nucleotides: TGCGCCAGCAGCTCGGTCAGGGCTAATGAGCAGTTCTTC. This gives the protein CASSSVRANEQFF.

The rearrangement joins TRBV18 to TRBJ2-1; TRBD2 is a possible D gene (6 bases). V shed 4 bases and J shed 4 bases, with 20 bases lying between them. CDR1 and CDR2 (germline): KGHSH, LQKENI. This CDR3 region has 17 residues. The CDR3 nucleotides are TGTGCCAGCTCACGGGCGGGGATCGGGCTAGGGTACAATGAGCAGTTCTTC. Protein product: CASSRAGIGLGYNEQFF. The full variable domain, rest sourced from reference TRBV18 and TRBJ2-1, is NAGVMQNPRHLVRRRGQEARLRCSPMKGHSHVYWYRQLPEEGLKFMVYLQKENIIDESGMPKERFSAEFPKEGPSILRIQQVVRGDSAAYFCASSRAGIGLGYNEQFFGPGTRLTVL.

The rearrangement uses TRBV5-5 and TRBJ1-1; a possible D gene is TRBD1 (6 bases). The V gene's germline CDR1 is SGHKS and CDR2 YYEKEE (reference sequence). This CDR3 spans 16 amino acids. V lost 4 bases, J lost 2 bases, and 18 bases lay in between. The CDR3 DNA is TGTGCCAGCAGCCGGGAGGGGACACCCCTTAACACTGAAGCTTTCTTT. It yields the protein CASSREGTPLNTEAFF.

The chain recombines TRBV18 with TRBJ2-3; tentative D call: TRBD1 (6 bases). CDR3 size: 16 residues. The V gene's germline CDR1 is KGHSH and CDR2 LQKENI. Trimming shortened V by 3 bases and J by 6 bases, and 19 bases separated the two germline ends. CDR3 protein: CASSPLGAGAPDTQYF. In DNA, the CDR3 is TGTGCCAGCTCACCTCTGGGGGCAGGAGCACCTGATACGCAGTATTTT. The full variable domain, completed using reference TRBV18 and TRBJ2-3, is NAGVMQNPRHLVRRRGQEARLRCSPMKGHSHVYWYRQLPEEGLKFMVYLQKENIIDESGMPKERFSAEFPKEGPSILRIQQVVRGDSAAYFCASSPLGAGAPDTQYFGPGTRLTVL.

This chain joins TRBV7-9 and TRBJ1-5; 8 positions agree with TRBD1. The V segment lost 8 bases and the J segment 7 bases; nucleotides outside the gene matches: 4. CDR1 is SEHNR and CDR2 is FQNEAQ in the germline V gene (reference sequence). This CDR3 is 12 amino acids long. The CDR3 spells CASGQGNQPQHF. CDR3 DNA: TGTGCCAGCGGACAGGGAAACCAGCCCCAGCATTTT.

In regard to this clone: The DNA is omitted, as the CDR3 cannot be located on it reliably, and the CDR3 follows TCRdb's listing. The genes are TRBV6-1 and TRBJ2-5; no DNA check was done on the table's D call, TRBD2. Looked up from germline, CDR1 is MNHNS and CDR2 is SASEGT. The CDR3 has 14 residues if both end residues are counted. CDR3 amino acids: CASSEVVGVGSGYF.

This clone was seen only once. The chain is built from TRBV11-2 and TRBJ1-1, with 7 bases matching TRBD1. This CDR3 spans 12 amino acids. In germline, CDR1 is SGHAT, CDR2 FQNNGV. The trim removed 5 bases at V and 8 bases at J, leaving 5 bases unmatched. The CDR3: CASSPLDREAFF. DNA of the CDR3: TGTGCCAGCAGCCCCCTGGACAGGGAAGCTTTCTTT.

The rearrangement links TRBV6-5 to TRBJ2-7, with a weak D call TRBD2 (6 bases). CDR3 length: 15 amino acids. Trimming took off 10 bases at V and 2 bases at J, with 21 bases between the two ends. Germline CDR1 is MNHEY and CDR2 is SVGAGI. DNA of the CDR3: TGTGCCACCGGAGGCGACGGGACTTTTACCTACGAGCAGTACTTC. Translation gives CATGGDGTFTYEQYF.

This clone was counted a single time. V usage is TRBV7-9 and J usage is TRBJ1-2; D perhaps matches TRBD1 (5 bases). With 2 bases removed from V and 6 bases from J, the gap between germline ends came to 19 bases. This CDR3 is 16 amino acids long. Germline values: CDR1 SEHNR, CDR2 FQNEAQ (reference sequence). The CDR3 sequence is CASSLTAGTGGNGYTF. The CDR3 DNA reads TGTGCCAGCAGCTTAACCGCCGGGACGGGGGGTAATGGCTACACCTTC.

The chain joins TRBV6-5 to TRBJ2-1; TRBD2 agrees at 11 bases. Germline V gene lookup returns CDR1 MNHEY and CDR2 SVGAGI. The V segment lost 5 bases and the J segment 6 bases; nucleotides outside the gene matches: 6. The CDR3 contains 15 residues. CDR3 in DNA: TGTGCCAGCAGTAAACTAGCGGGAGAAGGCAATGAGCAGTTCTTC. Protein product: CASSKLAGEGNEQFF.

The genes are TRBV2 and TRBJ2-1; 9 bases match TRBD2. From germline, CDR1 is SNHLY and CDR2 FYNNEI. Trimming took 6 bases from V and 3 from J; bases not matched to a gene: 6. The CDR3 consists of 15 residues. The CDR3 sequence: CASRASGTLYNEQFF. In DNA, the CDR3 is TGTGCCAGCAGGGCTAGCGGGACTCTCTACAATGAGCAGTTCTTC.

This chain links TRBV29-1 with TRBJ1-1, with 8 nucleotides matching TRBD1. Germline CDR1 reads SQVTM; CDR2 reads ANQGSEA. V shed 4 bases and J 1 base; nucleotides not matched to a gene: 11. CDR3 size: 16 residues. The CDR3 is CSVGEQGAAGNTEAFF. The CDR3, as DNA: TGCAGCGTTGGGGAGCAGGGGGCCGCCGGGAACACTGAAGCTTTCTTT. Full variable domain (outside the CDR3, taken from reference TRBV29-1 and TRBJ1-1): SAVISQKPSRDICQRGTSLTIQCQVDSQVTMMFWYRQQPGQSLTLIATANQGSEATYESGFVIDKFPISRPNLTFSTLTVSNMSPEDSSIYLCSVGEQGAAGNTEAFFGQGTRLTVV.

The genes are TRBV30 and TRBJ2-7, with TRBD1 identical over 9 bases. V gave up 2 bases and J gave up 2 bases; unmatched junction bases: 7. From germline, CDR1 is GTSNPN and CDR2 SVGIG (reference sequence). The CDR3 loop spans 15 amino acids. The CDR3 DNA is TGTGCCTGGAGTAAAACCGGGACAGGGACCTACGAGCAGTACTTC. Translated, it gives CAWSKTGTGTYEQYF. The entire variable domain, with the rest obtained from reference TRBV30 and TRBJ2-7, is as follows: SQTIHQWPATLVQPVGSPLSLECTVEGTSNPNLYWYRQAAGRGLQLLFYSVGIGQISSEVPQNLSASRPQDRQFILSSKKLLLSDSGFYLCAWSKTGTGTYEQYFGPGTRLTVT.

V and J are TRBV5-1 and TRBJ2-5; TRBD1 agrees at 8 bases. V lost 4 bases and J lost 4; bases outside the gene matches: 6. Germline CDR1 and CDR2: SGHRS and YFSETQ. The CDR3 spans 14 residues. The CDR3 reads CASSTGQGLETQYF. CDR3 bases: TGCGCCAGCAGCACCGGACAGGGATTAGAGACCCAGTACTTC.

The genes are TRBV15 and TRBJ2-7; D remains ambiguous. Per the germline V gene, CDR1 is LNHNV and CDR2 is YYDKDF (reference sequence). The CDR3 has 15 amino acids. The germline V and J ends were trimmed by 1 base and 3 bases, with 13 bases remaining between them. The CDR3 bases are TGTGCCACCAGCAGAGGGCGGCTTAAGGACTACGAGCAGTACTTC. It yields the protein CATSRGRLKDYEQYF.

The J gene is TRBJ1-4, the V gene TRBV6-5; TRBD1 aligns across 9 bases. V trimming: 7 bases; J trimming: 8 bases; junction bases outside the gene matches: 8. The CDR3 loop spans 14 amino acids. The germline gives CDR1 MNHEY, CDR2 SVGAGI. The CDR3 spells CASKKGQGEEKLFF. DNA for the CDR3: TGTGCCAGCAAGAAGGGACAGGGAGAGGAAAAACTGTTTTTT.

This clone is a singleton in its sample. The chain carries TRBV19 and TRBJ1-4, with TRBD1 identical over 7 bases. Trimming cost V 5 bases and J 4 bases; bases outside gene matches: 7. The germline V gene encodes CDR1 LNHDA and CDR2 SQIVND (reference sequence). This CDR3 spans 15 amino acids. In DNA form, the CDR3 reads TGTGCCAGTAGTCCGGGACAGCGGATTAATGAAAAACTGTTTTTT. Translation gives CASSPGQRINEKLFF.

This chain uses TRBV5-1 with TRBJ2-1, with 10 bases lining up with TRBD2. V was pared by 7 bases and J by 0 bases, with 4 bases of the junction left unmatched. Germline CDR1 reads SGHRS; CDR2 reads YFSETQ. The CDR3 is 15 amino acids. CDR3 loop: CASALAGDSYNEQFF. CDR3 in DNA: TGCGCCAGCGCTCTAGCGGGGGACTCCTACAATGAGCAGTTCTTC.